This TCR beta chain appears in the sequencing data of a study of graft-versus-host responses after intestinal transplantation. Study background: Multivisceral, liver-intestinal, or isolated intestinal transplants were received by the recipients. Each patient got anti-thymocyte globulin induction, then tacrolimus and steroids for approximately three years. Study-level points and caveats: GvH clones were found in recipient marrow; some appeared first in ileum or blood. Among circulating GvH clones, peak levels were associated with early post-transplant declines in HvG clones.

Graft tissue processing released intraepithelial and lamina propria lymphocytes. Notes on this clone: Its specificity is not known.

Per germline, CDR1 SGHVS and CDR2 FQNEAQ. V lost 3 bases and J lost 5, with 16 bases in between. CDR3 length equals 15 residues. This table comes from immunoSEQ multiplex PCR, and its TCRdb copy is limited to in-frame clones, with some not included. The sample includes approximately 16,000 clones, around 82% seen only once; the top ten take roughly 5%. Here the sequenced sample was ileum tissue, taken 17 days after transplant. This TCR was sampled from a human patient who received an intestinal transplant, so some T cells may come from the graft donor. The rearrangement joins TRBV7-8 to TRBJ1-2, with D perhaps TRBD1 (6 bases). CDR3 loop: CASSFSPDSSYGYTF. CDR3 coding DNA: TGTGCCAGCAGCTTCAGCCCGGACAGCTCTTATGGCTACACCTTC. The variable domain in full, with the rest retrieved from reference TRBV7-8 and TRBJ1-2, is GAGVSQSPRYKVAKRGQDVALRCDPISGHVSLFWYQQALGQGPEFLTYFQNEAQLDKSGLPSDRFFAERPEGSVSTLKIQRTQQEDSAVYLCASSFSPDSSYGYTFGSGTRLTVV.